These 27 T cell receptor beta chains came from one sample sequenced in a study of T-cell reconstitution after alpha-beta-depleted transplantation in children. A library of TCRbeta sequences, prepared with unique molecular identifiers, was generated. TCRdb recomputed calls from the PCR reads with MiXCR, one row per CDR3 protein. The profile shows 490,000 or so distinct CDR3 sequences, roughly a tenth of them singletons. This material consisted of PBMCs, taken before TCRalphabeta/CD19-depleted stem cell transplant. The receptors were gathered from a child aged 2 to 9 with inherited bone marrow failure, due to receive a stem cell transplant.

This clonotype has a count of ten or more. The chain has TRBV27 and TRBJ2-1; 7 nucleotides align to TRBD2. CDR1 is MNHEY and CDR2 is SMNVEV in the germline V gene (reference sequence). CDR3 size: 14 residues. V lost 6 bases, J lost 12 bases, and 14 bases stayed unmatched. CDR3 nucleotides: TGTGCCAGCAGCATTTATCCCTGGGACTACCCGCAGTTCTTC. Amino acids: CASSIYPWDYPQFF.

This clonotype came up many times. This chain joins TRBV29-1 and TRBJ2-1; 7 nucleotides agree with TRBD1. CDR1 and CDR2 from the germline V gene are SQVTM and ANQGSEA. There are 14 residues in the CDR3. V lost 4 bases to trimming and J lost 3 bases; unmatched junction nucleotides: 6. The CDR3 bases are TGCAGCGTTGGAAGGGCAGGGGGCTACAATGAGCAGTTCTTC. Protein sequence: CSVGRAGGYNEQFF.

This clonotype was recorded a few times. The chain employs TRBV20-1 and TRBJ2-3, with 9 bases aligning to TRBD2. Unmatched junction bases numbered 11, after V lost 6 bases and J lost 4 bases. CDR3 length: 15 amino acids. Germline assignment: CDR1 DFQATT and CDR2 SNEGSKA (reference sequence). The CDR3 bases are TGCAGTGCCCCAAGGGCGGGAGGGAGGTCAGATACGCAGTATTTT. Residues: CSAPRAGGRSDTQYF.

V usage is TRBV30 and J usage is TRBJ1-2; D is undetermined. V lost 0 bases and J lost 10, with 18 bases in between. The CDR3 sequence is 14 residues long. Germline V gene data show CDR1 as GTSNPN and CDR2 as SVGIG (reference sequence). CDR3 loop: CAWSVYPRTHDYTF. CDR3 nucleotides: TGTGCCTGGAGTGTATATCCCCGTACCCATGACTACACCTTC.

This clonotype was seen a handful of times. A much larger clone lies a single base off, so this may be a read error. The conserved phenylalanine or tryptophan is not found at the CDR3 terminus, so this likely reflects a read error. CDR3 nucleotide sequence: TGCAGCGTTGTTGGAGGGGGCTATGAGACCCAGTACTCC. Translated, it gives CSVVGGGYETQYS. The V gene is TRBV29-1, the J gene TRBJ2-5, with D perhaps matching TRBD1 (7 bases). CDR3 length equals 13 residues. V lost 4 bases to trimming and J lost 5 bases, with 14 bases between them. Per germline, CDR1 SQVTM and CDR2 ANQGSEA.

This clonotype was counted between two and nine times. The chain has TRBV6-2 or TRBV6-3 and TRBJ2-1; 9 bases map to TRBD2. The J segment lost 1 base and the V segment lost 2 bases, leaving 3 bases of the junction unmatched. The germline V gene encodes CDR1 MNHEY and CDR2 SVGEGT. This CDR3 has 16 residues. Here the CDR3 DNA reads TGTGCCAGCAGTTACCGTAGCGGGAGTTCCTACAATGAGCAGTTCTTC. Translation: CASSYRSGSSYNEQFF.

The sample holds many counts of this clonotype. The rearrangement links TRBV11-2 to TRBJ2-2; TRBD2 agrees at 8 bases. Germline V gene sequence: CDR1 SGHAT, CDR2 FQNNGV. The CDR3 consists of 16 residues. The V segment lost 5 bases and the J segment 6 bases; nucleotides outside the gene matches: 11. CDR3 residues: CASSIKPGLGAGELFF. The CDR3 DNA sequence: TGTGCCAGCAGCATTAAACCGGGACTAGGAGCCGGGGAGCTGTTTTTT.

The V gene is TRBV7-2, the J gene TRBJ1-5; 9 bases align to TRBD1. The junction had 7 bases not matched to a gene; V was cut back by 5 bases and J by 5 bases. The CDR3 extends over 15 amino acids. Per the germline V gene, CDR1 is SGHTA and CDR2 is FQGNSA. Here the CDR3 reads CASSLKTGGDQPQHF. Here the CDR3 DNA reads TGTGCCAGCAGCCTGAAAACAGGGGGCGATCAGCCCCAGCATTTT.

This clonotype was found many times. An end of the junction differs from the germline gene, which may be a read error. This chain joins TRBV7-9 and TRBJ2-7, with TRBD2 matching 14 bases. From germline, CDR1 is SEHNR and CDR2 FQNEAQ (reference sequence). The CDR3 has 15 amino acids. The DNA for the CDR3 is TGTGCCGGCAGCCCGGGACTAGCGGGAGTCGACGAGCAGTACTTC. It codes for CAGSPGLAGVDEQYF.

This clonotype occurred many times. The chain joins TRBV7-9 to TRBJ1-1; D unresolved. The ends were cut back, 5 bases at V and 4 bases at J, with 11 bases in the middle. The germline CDR1 and CDR2 sequences are SEHNR and FQNEAQ (reference sequence). The length of the CDR3 is 13 residues. The CDR3: CASSPRKGTEAFF. CDR3 DNA: TGTGCCAGCAGCCCCAGGAAGGGCACTGAAGCTTTCTTT.

In this sample, this clonotype turned up many times. CDR3 protein: CATSDPPGRNYGYTF. In DNA form, the CDR3 reads TGTGCCACCAGTGATCCGCCGGGACGGAACTATGGCTACACCTTC. V gene TRBV24-1 combines with J gene TRBJ1-2, with D possibly being TRBD1 (5 bases). The germline V and J ends were trimmed by 3 bases and 2 bases, with 12 bases remaining between them. The CDR3 is made up of 15 amino acids. Germline CDR1 is KGHDR and CDR2 is SFDVKD.

This clonotype was picked up many times. J is TRBJ2-5 and V is TRBV10-3; 9 nucleotides align to TRBD2. Germline V gene sequence: CDR1 ENHRY, CDR2 SYGVKD. This CDR3 is 13 amino acids long. V trimming: 10 bases; J trimming: 1 base; junction bases outside the gene matches: 4. The CDR3 spells CATMTSGQETQYF. DNA of the CDR3: TGTGCCACCATGACTAGCGGCCAAGAGACCCAGTACTTC.

This clonotype occurred many times. The J gene is TRBJ2-5, the V gene TRBV27, with 9 bases identical to TRBD1. V shed 5 bases, J shed 5 bases, and the junction held 6 bases outside the gene matches. Germline V gives CDR1 MNHEY, CDR2 SMNVEV (reference sequence). The CDR3 totals 14 residues. CDR3 sequence: CASSTTGGDETQYF. For the CDR3, the DNA is TGTGCCAGCAGTACTACAGGGGGCGATGAGACCCAGTACTTC.

The genes are TRBV24-1 and TRBJ1-2, with TRBD1 as a possible D gene (6 bases). This CDR3 has 13 residues. In germline, CDR1 is KGHDR, CDR2 SFDVKD. Deletions cut 4 bases from V and 4 bases from J, with 9 bases between. The CDR3 DNA reads as TGTGCCACCAGTGAGGGGGCTCGCTATGGCTACACCTTC. Residues: CATSEGARYGYTF.

This clonotype was counted at least ten times. The chain uses TRBV5-1 and TRBJ2-7, with D perhaps being TRBD1 or TRBD2 (5 bases each). V gave up 0 bases and J gave up 0 bases, with 13 bases separating them. From germline, CDR1 is SGHRS and CDR2 YFSETQ. The length of the CDR3 is 16 residues. Here the CDR3 reads CASSLDPGPLSYEQYF. CDR3 DNA sequence: TGCGCCAGCAGCTTGGATCCGGGACCACTCTCCTACGAGCAGTACTTC.

There are many counts of this clonotype. V usage is TRBV7-9 and J usage is TRBJ2-7; no definite D call. Germline V gives CDR1 SEHNR, CDR2 FQNEAQ (reference sequence). V shed 4 bases and J shed 7 bases, with 11 bases lying between them. This CDR3 comprises 12 residues. The CDR3 loop reads CASSSFEGEQYF. CDR3 sequence (DNA): TGTGCCAGCAGCTCCTTTGAAGGGGAGCAGTACTTC.

In the case of this clonotype: Just one base apart from a much larger clone, this may be a read error. The chain carries TRBV11-3 and TRBJ2-3; D might be TRBD1 (6 bases). The germline gives CDR1 SGHNT, CDR2 YENEEA. The CDR3 is 18 residues long. CDR3 DNA: TGTGCCAGCAGCTTATCAGCCACAGGGTTCCTCGGGCCAGATACGGAGTATTTT. Protein product: CASSLSATGFLGPDTEYF.

The sample holds many counts of this clonotype. The chain links TRBV6-1 to TRBJ2-5; 7 positions match TRBD1. The CDR3 covers 14 residues. CDR1 MNHNS and CDR2 SASEGT come from the germline V gene. The V gene end was trimmed by 6 bases and the J gene end by 1 base; junction bases not matched to a gene: 5. The CDR3 sequence: CASREQGRQETQYF. In nucleotides, the CDR3 is TGTGCCAGCAGAGAACAGGGGCGCCAAGAGACCCAGTACTTC.

The table lists this clonotype with a few counts. The rearrangement links TRBV20-1 to TRBJ2-2, with 11 bases matching TRBD2. The CDR3 is made up of 18 amino acids. With V trimmed by 5 bases and J by 3 bases, 14 bases remained unmatched. CDR1 and CDR2 (germline): DFQATT, SNEGSKA (reference sequence). DNA of the CDR3: TGCAGTGCTCCTTTTAGGGGTAGCGGGAGGGACCACACCGGGGAGCTGTTTTTT. Protein product: CSAPFRGSGRDHTGELFF.

This clonotype occurred many times. The V and J genes are TRBV7-8 and TRBJ1-2; D is unresolved. The CDR3 is 11 amino acids. CDR1 and CDR2 (germline): SGHVS, FQNEAQ. Trimming removed 1 base from V and 8 bases from J, with 5 bases in between. DNA for the CDR3: TGTGCCAGCAGCTTAGTAACCGGCTACACCTTC. Its translation is CASSLVTGYTF.

This clonotype was seen many times. The CDR3 sequence: CASSTPDTVNTEAFF. CDR3 in DNA: TGTGCCAGCAGTACCCCGGACACTGTGAACACTGAAGCTTTCTTT. The chain joins TRBV25-1 to TRBJ1-1, with D maybe TRBD1 (5 bases). The V and J ends lost 5 bases and 0 bases respectively, with 13 bases between them. Germline V gene sequence: CDR1 MGHDK, CDR2 SYGVNS. CDR3 length equals 15 residues. Full variable domain (remainder filled in from reference TRBV25-1 and TRBJ1-1): EADIYQTPRYLVIGTGKKITLECSQTMGHDKMYWYQQDPGMELHLIHYSYGVNSTEKGDLSSESTVSRIRTEHFPLTLESARPSHTSQYLCASSTPDTVNTEAFFGQGTRLTVV.

This clonotype was observed many times. The V and J genes are TRBV4-2 and TRBJ2-4; D perhaps matches TRBD1 (5 bases). V lost 2 bases and J 1 base, leaving 15 bases between the germline ends. Germline CDR1 LGHNA, CDR2 YNFKEQ. There are 17 residues in the CDR3. The CDR3: CASSQNRQREAKNIQYF. For the CDR3, the DNA is TGTGCCAGCAGCCAAAACAGACAGAGAGAGGCCAAAAACATTCAGTACTTC.

At least ten counts were recorded for this clonotype. The genes are TRBV6-5 and TRBJ2-7, with 9 bases lining up with TRBD1. The CDR3 is 14 residues long. CDR1 and CDR2 from the germline V gene are MNHEY and SVGAGI. The V and J ends lost 6 bases and 5 bases, in that order; junction bases with no gene match: 8. CDR3 DNA sequence: TGTGCCAGCAGGTTGACAGGGGGGGGAAACGAGCAGTACTTC. This translates into CASRLTGGGNEQYF.

There are many counts of this clonotype. V is TRBV20-1 and J is TRBJ1-1, with 7 bases that match TRBD1. CDR1 DFQATT and CDR2 SNEGSKA come from the germline V gene (reference sequence). The CDR3 extends over 13 amino acids. The J segment lost 5 bases and the V segment lost 4 bases, leaving 7 bases of the junction unmatched. CDR3 sequence reads: CSATPGGLTEAFF. Here the CDR3 DNA reads TGCAGTGCTACTCCAGGGGGGTTGACTGAAGCTTTCTTT.

The J gene is TRBJ1-6, the V gene TRBV6-5; TRBD1 aligns across 7 bases. V lost 2 bases and J lost 3; bases outside the gene matches: 4. This CDR3 spans 16 amino acids. The germline CDR1 and CDR2 sequences are MNHEY and SVGAGI. This CDR3 reads CASSYGQGVYNSPLHF. The CDR3 DNA sequence: TGTGCCAGCAGTTACGGCCAGGGGGTCTATAATTCACCCCTCCACTTT.

This clonotype was recorded many times. V and J are TRBV29-1 and TRBJ1-2, with 7 bases identical to TRBD1. The germline gives CDR1 SQVTM, CDR2 ANQGSEA. The trim removed 4 bases at V and 9 bases at J, leaving 5 bases unmatched. The CDR3 spans 11 residues. The DNA for the CDR3 is TGCAGCGTTGTTGGACAGGCGCGCTACACCTTC. Translation gives CSVVGQARYTF.

This clonotype was observed many times. The V gene is TRBV20-1, the J gene TRBJ1-1; 7 bases fit TRBD1. The CDR3 consists of 14 residues. Germline-derived CDR1 and CDR2 are DFQATT and SNEGSKA (reference sequence). The trim removed 5 bases at V and 0 bases at J, leaving 6 bases unmatched. Here the CDR3 reads CSAYFDRVNTEAFF. CDR3 DNA: TGCAGTGCTTACTTCGACAGGGTGAACACTGAAGCTTTCTTT.